The present T cell receptor beta chain was sequenced within a study of beta chain features in type 1 diabetes. Overall study results and limits: The cDNA sequencing approach could over-represent high-TCR-expressing cells.

Expressed TCRB transcripts were sequenced after all isolated RNA was converted to cDNA. Reads from naive, central memory and regulatory T cell samples averaged about 3.8 million. Libraries were prepared by immunoSEQ multiplex PCR; TCRdb keeps only in-frame clonotypes and omits some of them. The repertoire holds about 200,000 clones, with about 11% as singletons. In regard to this clone: Its specificity is unknown.

Sequenced: central memory CD4+ T cells from blood. This clonotype was obtained from a man aged 18 to 35 in good health.

CDR3 bases: TGTGCCAGCAGTTACTTTCAAGGGGAGACCCAGTACTTC. It yields the protein CASSYFQGETQYF. The gene calls are TRBV6-5 and TRBJ2-5, with D unresolved. The CDR3 has 13 residues. Germline V gene data show CDR1 as MNHEY and CDR2 as SVGAGI. V was clipped by 1 base and J by 5 bases, with 8 bases between them.